The 4 T cell receptor beta chains given below trace back to one sample, sequenced in a study of beta chain features in type 1 diabetes. Expressed TCRB transcripts were sequenced because the entire RNA isolate underwent reverse transcription. Assay: immunoSEQ multiplex PCR; the TCRdb copy retains only in-frame clones and omits some. The profile shows approximately 37,000 clones, 49% of them singletons. Sequencing used central memory CD4+ T cells from blood. The receptors here all came from a woman aged 18-30 years in good health.

This chain connects TRBV5-1 to TRBJ2-5, with D possibly matching TRBD2 (5 bases). This CDR3 region has 15 residues. Trimming took off 2 bases at V and 5 bases at J, with 16 bases between the two ends. Germline-derived CDR1 and CDR2 are SGHRS and YFSETQ. The CDR3 is CASSFTGFAPETQYF. CDR3 DNA sequence: TGCGCCAGCAGCTTTACGGGATTCGCTCCGGAGACCCAGTACTTC.

The chain carries TRBV7-2 and TRBJ1-4, with D possibly TRBD1 on 6 matching bases. The CDR3 contains 14 residues. Germline V gene lookup returns CDR1 SGHTA and CDR2 FQGNSA. V was clipped by 6 bases and J by 8 bases, with 16 bases between them. DNA of the CDR3: TGTGCCAGCAGAAAAGGACAGTTCGGGGAAAAACTGTTTTTT. It codes for CASRKGQFGEKLFF.

The table lists this clone with a few counts. The chain couples TRBV2 to TRBJ2-3, with 7 bases lining up with TRBD1. CDR1 is SNHLY, CDR2 FYNNEI, per germline. V dropped 5 bases and J dropped 2; count of bases not matched to a gene: 4. The CDR3 spans 14 residues. CDR3 nucleotides: TGTGCCAGCAGTCCGGACAGGTACACAGATACGCAGTATTTT. Amino acids: CASSPDRYTDTQYF.

The gene calls are TRBV7-9 and TRBJ2-2, with a weak D call TRBD1 (7 bases). The CDR3 extends over 19 amino acids. CDR1 is SEHNR and CDR2 is FQNEAQ in the germline V gene (reference sequence). Trimming stripped 4 bases from V and 0 bases from J, with 21 bases between. The CDR3 DNA reads TGTGCCAGCAGCTCCAGGCGGGGCAGGGGGACCGCGAACACCGGGGAGCTGTTTTTT. Translating gives CASSSRRGRGTANTGELFF.